This entry lists 15 T cell receptor beta chains sequenced from one sample in a study of T-cell memory formation after mild COVID-19. TCRdb re-called the 5' RACE reads through MiXCR, storing one row per CDR3 protein. This sample has some 100,000 distinct CDR3 sequences, with over 8.5% found just once. The sample was PBMCs or a T cell subset sorted from them (not recorded which). The source is a man younger than 35 who had mild COVID-19 (a few samples of this study predate the infection). Cell type and time point are not known.

The rearrangement links TRBV7-9 to TRBJ1-3; 9 bases are shared with TRBD1. The germline V gene has CDR1 SEHNR and CDR2 FQNEAQ (reference sequence). The CDR3 covers 19 residues. Trimming took 3 bases from V and 0 from J; bases not matched to a gene: 12. The CDR3, as DNA: TGTGCCAGCAGCTTTAGCCTGCCGGGGGACAGGGACTCTGGAAACACCATATATTTT. Translation: CASSFSLPGDRDSGNTIYF.

The table lists this clonotype with a few counts. The chain is built from TRBV6-5 and TRBJ2-3, with 11 bases aligning to TRBD2. The length of the CDR3 is 16 residues. Germline CDR1 MNHEY, CDR2 SVGAGI. Unmatched junction bases numbered 4, after V lost 5 bases and J lost 0 bases. In DNA form, the CDR3 reads TGTGCCAGCAGTAAGACTAGCGGGGCGAGCACAGATACGCAGTATTTT. The encoded protein is CASSKTSGASTDTQYF.

This clonotype occurred a few times. The chain combines TRBV2 with TRBJ2-7; possible D gene TRBD2, 5 bases. The CDR3 sequence is 14 residues long. The V end lost 4 bases, the J end lost 4 bases, and 14 bases lay between the germline ends. Germline CDR1 is SNHLY and CDR2 is FYNNEI. CDR3 nucleotides: TGTGCCAGCAGTGCCCTCGGCGGAGGATACGAGCAGTACGTC. Residues: CASSALGGGYEQYV.

The sample holds a few counts of this clonotype. The chain couples TRBV12-3 or TRBV12-4 to TRBJ2-5; maybe TRBD2 (6 bases). V was trimmed by 6 bases and J by 7 bases, leaving 15 bases between them. This CDR3 spans 13 amino acids. This chain's CDR3 is CASRGLPEGTQYF. The CDR3, as DNA: TGTGCCAGCAGGGGACTCCCGGAAGGGACCCAGTACTTC.

By sample fraction, this clonotype is medium-sized (0.01 to 0.1%). The chain has TRBV20-1 and TRBJ2-2, with D possibly being TRBD2 (6 bases). The germline V gene has CDR1 DFQATT and CDR2 SNEGSKA (reference sequence). This CDR3 contains 15 residues. With 2 bases removed from V and 0 bases from J, the gap between germline ends came to 10 bases. The CDR3 here is CSARLRGTNTGELFF. CDR3 nucleotides: TGCAGTGCTAGACTACGGGGGACGAACACCGGGGAGCTGTTTTTT.

In this sample, this clonotype turned up many times. The V and J genes are TRBV7-9 and TRBJ2-7, with D possibly being TRBD1 or TRBD2 (7 bases each). The CDR3 sequence is 12 residues long. Per germline, CDR1 SEHNR and CDR2 FQNEAQ (reference sequence). CDR3 sequence reads: CSSGQGGGEQYV. CDR3 DNA sequence: TGTTCCTCCGGGCAGGGGGGGGGAGAGCAGTACGTC.

This clonotype was counted between two and nine times. This chain links TRBV12-3 or TRBV12-4 with TRBJ2-7; unclear D gene. V lost 6 bases and J 3 bases, leaving 6 bases between the germline ends. The CDR3 has 11 amino acids. The CDR3 DNA sequence: TGTGCCAGCAGCCAAGGCTACGAGCAGTACGTC. This codes for CASSQGYEQYV.

The chain couples TRBV24-1 to TRBJ2-1; TRBD1 aligns across 9 bases. Germline V CDR1 and CDR2: KGHDR, SFDVKD. Trimming took 5 bases from V and 7 from J; bases not matched to a gene: 11. There are 16 residues in the CDR3. The CDR3 DNA reads TGTGCCACCAGTGCCCTGGACAGGGGAATCGGGAATGAGCAGTTCTTC. Its translation is CATSALDRGIGNEQFF.

This clonotype was counted only a few times. This chain connects TRBV2 to TRBJ1-6; D may be TRBD1 (5 bases). Germline CDR1 SNHLY, CDR2 FYNNEI. The CDR3 totals 18 residues. Trimming stripped 6 bases from V and 0 bases from J, with 18 bases between. CDR3 protein: CASRAGRAGSSYNSPLHF. In DNA form, the CDR3 reads TGTGCCAGCAGAGCCGGTCGGGCAGGGAGCTCCTATAATTCACCCCTCCACTTT.

There are many counts of this clonotype. This chain uses TRBV7-9 with TRBJ2-5, with D hard to call. Germline loops: CDR1 SEHNR, CDR2 FQNEAQ (reference sequence). V was cut by 0 bases and J by 1 base, with 3 bases left in between. CDR3 length: 13 residues. The CDR3 region has the DNA TGTGCCAGCAGCTTAGCATTCCAAGAGACCCAGTACTTC. Protein: CASSLAFQETQYF.

J is TRBJ2-1 and V is TRBV9; 10 bases match TRBD2. The germline CDR1 and CDR2 sequences are SGDLS and YYNGEE. V was pared by 4 bases and J by 8 bases, with 12 bases of the junction left unmatched. This CDR3 spans 16 amino acids. The CDR3 coding sequence is TGTGCCAGCAGCCATAGGAGCGGGGGGGCTTACGATGAGCAGTTCTTC. Its translation is CASSHRSGGAYDEQFF.

This clonotype was seen a handful of times. The chain uses TRBV7-2 and TRBJ1-5; weak D call: TRBD1 (6 bases). Between the trimmed V and J ends, which lost 5 bases and 3 bases, there was a span of 17 bases. The germline gives CDR1 SGHTA, CDR2 FQGNSA. There are 16 residues in the CDR3. The CDR3: CASSALPGGANQPQHF. CDR3 nucleotide sequence: TGTGCCAGCAGCGCCCTTCCTGGGGGGGCCAATCAGCCCCAGCATTTT.

CDR3 loop: CASSPTNYGYTF. The CDR3 nucleotides read TGTGCCAGCAGTCCGACTAACTATGGCTACACCTTC. The rearrangement links TRBV12-3 or TRBV12-4 to TRBJ1-2, with unresolved D. The V and J ends lost 5 bases and 0 bases respectively, with 4 bases between them. The CDR3 contains 12 residues.

V and J are TRBV12-3 or TRBV12-4 and TRBJ1-2; D unresolved. The V end lost 1 base, the J end lost 2 bases, and 8 bases lay between the germline ends. The length of the CDR3 is 14 residues. CDR3 loop: CASSLESKNYGYTF. The CDR3 DNA reads as TGTGCCAGCAGTTTAGAAAGCAAGAACTATGGCTACACCTTC.

The V gene is TRBV12-3 or TRBV12-4, the J gene TRBJ1-1; D remains ambiguous. The CDR3 contains 14 residues. V shed 7 bases and J shed 1 base, with 13 bases lying between them. CDR3: CASKVRAANTEAFF. The CDR3 region has the DNA TGTGCCAGCAAGGTCCGGGCAGCGAACACTGAAGCTTTCTTT.